Listed below are T cell receptor beta chains from one sample, sequenced in a study of response to subunit inactivated influenza vaccine. Each CDR3 protein gets one entry after TCRdb re-called the RT-PCR reads with MiXCR. The repertoire includes 650,000 to 800,000 distinct CDR3 sequences, over 11% of them detected once, and around 6.5% sits in the top ten. Material: PBMCs from blood, obtained around 15 days before vaccination. The receptors were gathered from a man aged 50 to 59 who received an inactivated influenza vaccine. CDR3s include the opening cysteine and the closing phenylalanine or tryptophan. D genes are given only for firm matches. Rows may omit the clone size; those that give it use once, few, many or a size class.

v_gene,abundance,d_gene,j_gene,CDR3aa,CDR3nt
TRBV7-2,NA,NA,TRBJ2-6,CASSFDLSGANVLTF,TGTGCCAGCAGCTTCGATCTCTCTGGGGCCAACGTCCTGACTTTC
TRBV7-9,many,NA,TRBJ2-2,CASSPPLGNGELFF,TGTGCCAGCAGCCCCCCTCTCGGGAACGGGGAGCTGTTTTTT
TRBV12-3/TRBV12-4,few,NA,TRBJ2-7,CASSLGGALLYEQYF,TGTGCCAGCAGTTTAGGGGGGGCCCTGCTCTACGAGCAGTACTTC
TRBV6-2/TRBV6-3,few,NA,TRBJ2-1,CASSGLNNEQFF,TGTGCCAGCAGTGGTCTAAACAATGAGCAGTTCTTC
TRBV20-1,few,NA,TRBJ1-1,CSVPVFGTEAFF,TGCAGTGTTCCGGTTTTCGGCACTGAAGCTTTCTTT
TRBV24-1,NA,NA,TRBJ2-7,CATSEGDGLRGEQYF,TGTGCCACCAGTGAAGGGGACGGCCTCCGGGGGGAGCAGTACTTC
TRBV29-1,NA,NA,TRBJ1-4,CSVRSATNEKLFF,TGCAGCGTTAGATCTGCAACTAATGAAAAACTGTTTTTT
TRBV5-1,NA,TRBD1,TRBJ2-7,CASSHRQGSNEQYF,TGCGCCAGCAGCCACAGACAGGGTTCAAACGAGCAGTACTTC
TRBV7-2,many,NA,TRBJ2-7,CASSLEGAPVEQYF,TGTGCCAGCAGCTTAGAGGGTGCTCCCGTCGAGCAGTACTTC
TRBV11-2,NA,TRBD1,TRBJ2-2,CASSRGGQGTGELFF,TGTGCCAGCAGCCGCGGGGGACAGGGCACCGGGGAGCTGTTTTTT
TRBV7-9,NA,TRBD2,TRBJ2-7,CASSLSGLAYEQYF,TGTGCCAGCAGCTTATCGGGACTAGCCTACGAGCAGTACTTC
TRBV28,many,TRBD1,TRBJ1-1,CASSNRGKSMNTEAFF,TGTGCCAGCAGCAACAGGGGGAAGTCTATGAACACTGAAGCTTTCTTT
TRBV15,NA,TRBD1,TRBJ2-3,CATSREGQGTDTQYF,TGTGCCACCAGCAGAGAAGGACAGGGGACAGATACGCAGTATTTT
TRBV3-1,NA,NA,TRBJ2-5,CASLLRGGETQYF,TGTGCCAGCTTACTGAGGGGTGGGGAGACCCAGTACTTC
TRBV28,many,NA,TRBJ1-6,CASTVGSSYNSPLHF,TGTGCCAGCACTGTTGGGAGCTCCTATAATTCACCCCTCCACTTT
TRBV7-2,NA,NA,TRBJ2-7,CASSLGMSSSYEQYF,TGTGCCAGCAGTCTAGGGATGAGCAGCTCCTACGAGCAGTACTTC
TRBV20-1,NA,TRBD2,TRBJ2-5,CSAMGDTDGGGQETQYF,TGCAGTGCTATGGGGGATACGGACGGCGGGGGGCAAGAGACCCAGTACTTC
TRBV5-1,few,NA,TRBJ1-2,CASSLDSVGYTF,TGCGCCAGCAGCTTGGACAGTGTGGGCTACACCTTC
TRBV7-6,few,TRBD2,TRBJ2-1,CASSSSGTSDDEQFF,TGTGCCAGCAGTTCCTCCGGGACTAGCGACGATGAGCAGTTCTTC
TRBV12-3/TRBV12-4,many,NA,TRBJ2-7,CASRASSYEQYF,TGTGCCAGCAGGGCTAGCTCCTACGAGCAGTACTTC
TRBV24-1,NA,NA,TRBJ2-1,CATSDSVTKQFF,TGTGCCACCAGTGATTCCGTGACTAAGCAGTTCTTC
TRBV15,many,NA,TRBJ2-1,CATSRLYDEQFF,TGTGCCACCAGCAGGCTGTACGATGAGCAGTTCTTC
TRBV5-5,few,TRBD1,TRBJ2-7,CASSRDRGTAFPYEQYF,TGTGCCAGCAGCAGAGATAGAGGGACAGCCTTTCCCTACGAGCAGTACTTC
TRBV6-2/TRBV6-3,once,TRBD2,TRBJ2-5,CASRTHGTSGETQYF,TGTGCCAGCAGGACCCATGGGACTAGCGGAGAGACCCAGTACTTC
TRBV12-3/TRBV12-4,many,NA,TRBJ2-3,CASSYHSGTEGSDTQYF,TGTGCCAGCAGTTATCATTCCGGGACGGAAGGTTCAGATACGCAGTATTTT
TRBV28,NA,NA,TRBJ2-6,CASCLAQAYSGANVLTF,NA
TRBV29-1,NA,TRBD1,TRBJ1-1,CSVLQPGTGGNTEAFF,TGCAGCGTTCTCCAACCTGGGACAGGGGGTAACACTGAAGCTTTCTTT
TRBV11-3,NA,NA,TRBJ2-3,CASSLDRGTQCF,TGTGCCAGCAGCTTAGATCGGGGAACGCAGTGTTTT
TRBV12-3/TRBV12-4,many,NA,TRBJ2-1,CASSLAGGTYNEQFF,TGTGCCAGCAGTTTAGCGGGAGGCACCTACAATGAGCAGTTCTTC
TRBV5-8,NA,NA,TRBJ2-7,CASSLADFSPPGEQYF,TGTGCCAGCAGCTTGGCCGATTTCAGCCCTCCTGGCGAGCAGTACTTC
TRBV28,many,TRBD1,TRBJ2-3,CASSRQGAGEPDTQYF,TGTGCCAGCAGTCGCCAGGGGGCGGGTGAACCAGATACGCAGTATTTT
TRBV20-1,many,NA,TRBJ1-3,CSVGSGNTIYF,TGCAGTGTGGGGTCTGGAAACACCATATATTTT
TRBV10-3,many,TRBD1,TRBJ2-2,CAIKRGQVNTGELFF,TGTGCCATCAAGAGGGGACAGGTGAACACCGGGGAGCTGTTTTTT
TRBV5-5,many,TRBD2,TRBJ2-3,CASSQGGLAGTDTQYF,TGTGCCAGCAGCCAAGGTGGACTAGCGGGGACAGATACGCAGTATTTT
TRBV5-5,NA,NA,TRBJ2-1,CASSLDPGFNNEQFF,TGTGCCAGCAGCTTGGACCCGGGGTTCAACAATGAGCAGTTCTTC
TRBV2,NA,NA,TRBJ2-4,CASSEARLAKNIQYF,TGTGCCAGCAGTGAAGCGCGGCTAGCCAAAAACATTCAGTACTTC
TRBV6-1,NA,NA,TRBJ2-2,CASSVNRATGELFF,TGTGCCAGCAGTGTAAACAGAGCCACCGGGGAGCTGTTTTTT
TRBV6-1,few,TRBD2,TRBJ2-1,CASRATSLSYNEQFF,TGTGCCAGCAGAGCGACTAGCCTCTCCTACAATGAGCAGTTCTTC
TRBV11-2,few,TRBD1,TRBJ2-1,CASSSTGTVPYNEQFF,TGTGCCAGCAGCTCGACCGGGACAGTCCCTTACAATGAGCAGTTCTTC
TRBV7-2,few,TRBD1,TRBJ1-4,CASSFDRGDEKLFF,TGTGCCAGCAGCTTCGACAGGGGGGATGAAAAACTGTTTTTT
TRBV27,many,NA,TRBJ1-2,CASSPWTGKDGYTF,TGTGCCAGCAGTCCCTGGACGGGAAAGGATGGCTACACCTTC
TRBV10-3,NA,NA,TRBJ2-4,CAISSGLAKNIQYF,TGTGCCATCAGTAGCGGGCTAGCCAAAAACATTCAGTACTTC
TRBV12-3/TRBV12-4,many,TRBD1,TRBJ1-3,CASSGQGSSGNTIYF,TGTGCCAGCAGTGGACAGGGTAGCTCTGGAAACACCATATATTTT
TRBV29-1,few,TRBD2,TRBJ2-1,CSVEDQGTSGRVHEQFF,TGCAGCGTTGAAGATCAAGGGACTAGCGGGAGGGTGCATGAGCAGTTCTTC
TRBV9,many,TRBD1,TRBJ2-1,CASSVRQGSYNEQFF,TGTGCCAGCAGCGTCCGACAGGGGTCGTACAATGAGCAGTTCTTC
TRBV18,few,TRBD1,TRBJ2-5,CASSPPMGQGETQYF,TGTGCCAGCTCACCACCGATGGGACAGGGAGAGACCCAGTACTTC
TRBV28,NA,NA,TRBJ2-7,CASVRGTYEQYF,TGTGCCAGCGTCCGCGGGACCTACGAGCAGTACTTC
TRBV5-1,many,NA,TRBJ2-3,CASSLEADTQYF,TGCGCCAGCAGCTTGGAGGCAGATACGCAGTATTTT
TRBV7-8,few,NA,TRBJ2-7,CASSRPLMEQYF,TGTGCCAGCAGCCGTCCTCTCATGGAGCAGTACTTC
TRBV20-1,NA,NA,TRBJ2-3,CSARGAEALVTQYF,TGCAGTGCTAGGGGCGCGGAGGCCCTGGTTACGCAGTATTTT
TRBV12-3/TRBV12-4,few,TRBD2,TRBJ2-7,CASSLKAGAYEQYF,TGTGCCAGCAGTCTGAAAGCGGGGGCCTACGAGCAGTACTTC
TRBV12-3/TRBV12-4,once,NA,TRBJ2-1,CTSCLGAGWTSYNEQFF,TGTACCAGCTGTTTAGGGGCAGGGTGGACCTCCTACAATGAGCAGTTCTTC
TRBV11-2,NA,TRBD2,TRBJ2-2,CASSFLGLAGANTGELFF,TGTGCCAGCAGCTTCCTAGGACTAGCGGGCGCGAACACCGGGGAGCTGTTTTTT
TRBV20-1,few,TRBD1,TRBJ1-1,CSASDRGNTEAFF,TGCAGTGCCTCCGACAGGGGGAACACTGAAGCTTTCTTT
TRBV30,NA,NA,TRBJ2-5,CAWSVPPSSGQETQYF,TGTGCCTGGAGTGTACCACCCAGCAGCGGCCAAGAGACCCAGTACTTC
TRBV4-2,many,NA,TRBJ2-5,CASSQEDTQETQYF,TGTGCCAGCAGCCAGGAGGACACGCAGGAGACCCAGTACTTC
TRBV4-2,NA,NA,TRBJ2-5,CASSQGDSFQETQYF,TGTGCCAGCAGCCAAGGCGACAGCTTCCAAGAGACCCAGTACTTC
TRBV29-1,many,NA,TRBJ1-1,CSVRQNLNTEAFF,TGCAGCGTTCGACAGAACTTGAACACTGAAGCTTTCTTT
TRBV19,NA,NA,TRBJ2-7,CASSNTGSYEQYF,TGTGCCAGTAGTAACACAGGGTCCTACGAGCAGTACTTC
TRBV18,NA,TRBD1,TRBJ2-5,CASSPPTGGQETQYF,TGTGCCAGCTCACCCCCGACAGGGGGCCAAGAGACCCAGTACTTC